This TCR beta chain came from a study of OX40 agonist ivuxolimab in advanced cancers. Study findings and constraints: Low normalized T-cell clonal expansion also characterized some of the nonresponders.

Trimming left V 2 bases short and J 0 bases short, with 5 bases between. Germline V gene data show CDR1 as WSHSY and CDR2 as SAAADI. The CDR3 extends over 14 amino acids. This clone was seen only once. The antigen is undetermined. Data came from immunoSEQ multiplex PCR; TCRdb stores just in-frame clones and leaves some out. The sample includes 77,000 or so clones, more than 65% of them seen just once. The source is an adult with an advanced solid tumor such as melanoma, head and neck, liver or kidney cancer. The sample in question was CD4+ or CD8+ T cells sorted from blood, obtained in a trial of the OX40 agonist ivuxolimab. This chain connects TRBV10-2 to TRBJ1-5; no firm D call. CDR3 in DNA: TGCGCCAGCAGTGAGGAGTATAGCAATCAGCCCCAGCATTTT. This sequence encodes CASSEEYSNQPQHF.